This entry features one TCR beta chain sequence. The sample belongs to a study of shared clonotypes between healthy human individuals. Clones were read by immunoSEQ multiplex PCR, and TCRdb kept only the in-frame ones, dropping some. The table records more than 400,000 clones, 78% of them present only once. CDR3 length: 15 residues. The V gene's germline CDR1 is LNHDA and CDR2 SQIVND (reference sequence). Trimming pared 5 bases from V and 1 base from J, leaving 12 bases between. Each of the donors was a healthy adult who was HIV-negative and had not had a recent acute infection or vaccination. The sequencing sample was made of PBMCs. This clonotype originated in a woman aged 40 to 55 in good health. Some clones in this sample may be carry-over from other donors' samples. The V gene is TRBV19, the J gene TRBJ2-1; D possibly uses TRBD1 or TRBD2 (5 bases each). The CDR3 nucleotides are TGTGCCAGTAGTTCAGGGATAGCGTCCTACAATGAGCAGTTCTTC. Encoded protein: CASSSGIASYNEQFF.